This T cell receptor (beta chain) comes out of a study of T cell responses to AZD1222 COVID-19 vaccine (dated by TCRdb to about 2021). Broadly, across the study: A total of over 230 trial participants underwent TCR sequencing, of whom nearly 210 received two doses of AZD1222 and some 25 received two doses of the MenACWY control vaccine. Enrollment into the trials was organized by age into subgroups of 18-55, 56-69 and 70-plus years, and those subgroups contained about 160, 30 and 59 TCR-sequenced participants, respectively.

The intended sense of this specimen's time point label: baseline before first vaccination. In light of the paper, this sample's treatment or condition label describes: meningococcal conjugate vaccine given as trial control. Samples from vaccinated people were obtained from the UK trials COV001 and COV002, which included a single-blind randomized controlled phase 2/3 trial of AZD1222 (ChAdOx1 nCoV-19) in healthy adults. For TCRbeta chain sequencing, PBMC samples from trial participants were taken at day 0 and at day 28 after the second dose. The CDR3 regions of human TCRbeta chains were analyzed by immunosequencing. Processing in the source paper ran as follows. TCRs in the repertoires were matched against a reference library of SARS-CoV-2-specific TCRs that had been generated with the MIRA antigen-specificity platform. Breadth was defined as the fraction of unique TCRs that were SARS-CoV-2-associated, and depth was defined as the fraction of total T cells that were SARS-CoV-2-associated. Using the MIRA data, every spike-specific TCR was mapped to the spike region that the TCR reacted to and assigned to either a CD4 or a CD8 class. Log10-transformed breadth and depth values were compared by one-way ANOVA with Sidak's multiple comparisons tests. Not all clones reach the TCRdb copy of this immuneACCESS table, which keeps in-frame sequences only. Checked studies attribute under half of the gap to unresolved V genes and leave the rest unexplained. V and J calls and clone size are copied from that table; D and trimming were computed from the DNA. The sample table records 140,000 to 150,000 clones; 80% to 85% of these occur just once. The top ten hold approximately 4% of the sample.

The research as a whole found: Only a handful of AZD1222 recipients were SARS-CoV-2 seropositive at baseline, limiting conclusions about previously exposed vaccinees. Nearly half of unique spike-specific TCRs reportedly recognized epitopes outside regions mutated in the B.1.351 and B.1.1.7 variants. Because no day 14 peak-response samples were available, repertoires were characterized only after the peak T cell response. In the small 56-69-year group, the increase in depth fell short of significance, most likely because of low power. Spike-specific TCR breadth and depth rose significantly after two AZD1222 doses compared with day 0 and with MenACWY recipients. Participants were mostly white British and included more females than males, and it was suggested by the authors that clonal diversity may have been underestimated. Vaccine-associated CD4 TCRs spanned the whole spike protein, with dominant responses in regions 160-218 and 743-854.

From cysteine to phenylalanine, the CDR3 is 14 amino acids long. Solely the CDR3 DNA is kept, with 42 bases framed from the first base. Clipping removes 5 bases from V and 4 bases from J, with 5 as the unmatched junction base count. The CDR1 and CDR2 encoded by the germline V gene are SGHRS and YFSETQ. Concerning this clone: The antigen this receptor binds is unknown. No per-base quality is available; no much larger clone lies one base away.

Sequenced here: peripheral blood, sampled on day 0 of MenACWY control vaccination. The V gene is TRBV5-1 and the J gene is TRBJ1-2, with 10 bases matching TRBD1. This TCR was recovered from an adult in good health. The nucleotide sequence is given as TGCGCCAGCAGGACAGGGGGCGCCGGCTATGGCTACACCTTC. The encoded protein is CASRTGGAGYGYTF.